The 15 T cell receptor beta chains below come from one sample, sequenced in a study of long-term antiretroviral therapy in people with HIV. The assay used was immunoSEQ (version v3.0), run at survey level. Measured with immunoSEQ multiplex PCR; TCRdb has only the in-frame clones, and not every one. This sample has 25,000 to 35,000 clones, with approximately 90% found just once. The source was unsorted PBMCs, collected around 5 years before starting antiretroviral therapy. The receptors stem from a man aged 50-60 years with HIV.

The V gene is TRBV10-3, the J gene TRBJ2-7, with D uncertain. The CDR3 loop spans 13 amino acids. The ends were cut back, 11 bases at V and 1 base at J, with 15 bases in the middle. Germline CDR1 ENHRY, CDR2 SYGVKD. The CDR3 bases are TGTGCCGTTAGGCCCGGCAGTTCCTACGAGCAGTACTTC. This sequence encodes CAVRPGSSYEQYF.

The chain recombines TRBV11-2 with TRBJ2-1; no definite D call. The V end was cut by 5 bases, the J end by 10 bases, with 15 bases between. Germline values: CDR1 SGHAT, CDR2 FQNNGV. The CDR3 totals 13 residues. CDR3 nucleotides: TGTGCCAGCAGCCCACTTCTGATAGGGGAGCAGTTCTTC. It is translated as CASSPLLIGEQFF.

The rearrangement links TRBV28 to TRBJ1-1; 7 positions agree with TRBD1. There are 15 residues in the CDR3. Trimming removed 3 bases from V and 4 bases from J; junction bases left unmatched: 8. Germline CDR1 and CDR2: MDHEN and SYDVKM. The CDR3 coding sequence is TGTGCCAGCAGTTTGGGCGGGCAGGGGGGCACTGAAGCTTTCTTT. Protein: CASSLGGQGGTEAFF.

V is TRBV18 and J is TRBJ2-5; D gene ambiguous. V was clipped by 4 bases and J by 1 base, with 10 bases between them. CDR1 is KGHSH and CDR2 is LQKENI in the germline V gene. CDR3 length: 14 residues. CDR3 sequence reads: CASSRGLIQETQYF. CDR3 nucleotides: TGTGCCAGCTCACGCGGCCTGATCCAAGAGACCCAGTACTTC.

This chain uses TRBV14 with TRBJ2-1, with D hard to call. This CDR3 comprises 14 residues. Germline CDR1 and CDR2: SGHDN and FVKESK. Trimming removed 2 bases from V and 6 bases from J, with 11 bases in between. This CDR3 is CASSQLRFPNEQFF. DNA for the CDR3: TGTGCCAGCAGCCAACTAAGGTTCCCCAATGAGCAGTTCTTC.

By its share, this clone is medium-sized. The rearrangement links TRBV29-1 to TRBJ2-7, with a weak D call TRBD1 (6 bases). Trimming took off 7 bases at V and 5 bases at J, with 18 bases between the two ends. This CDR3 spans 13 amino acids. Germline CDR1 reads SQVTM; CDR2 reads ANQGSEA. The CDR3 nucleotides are TGCAGCGCATCAGGGGCCTTGAACGACGAGCAGTACTTC. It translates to CSASGALNDEQYF.

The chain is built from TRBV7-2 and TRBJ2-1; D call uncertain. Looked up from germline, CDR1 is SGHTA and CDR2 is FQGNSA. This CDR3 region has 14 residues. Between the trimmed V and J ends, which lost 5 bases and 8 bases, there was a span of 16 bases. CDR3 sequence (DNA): TGTGCCAGCAGCCATAGAATCGCCTCCCATGAGCAGTTCTTC. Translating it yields CASSHRIASHEQFF.

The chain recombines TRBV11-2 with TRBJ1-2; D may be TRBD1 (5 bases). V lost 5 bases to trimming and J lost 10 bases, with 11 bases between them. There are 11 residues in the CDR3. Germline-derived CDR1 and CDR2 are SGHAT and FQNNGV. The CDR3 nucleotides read TGTGCCAGCAGCCAGGGCCTTTCCTACACCTTC. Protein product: CASSQGLSYTF.

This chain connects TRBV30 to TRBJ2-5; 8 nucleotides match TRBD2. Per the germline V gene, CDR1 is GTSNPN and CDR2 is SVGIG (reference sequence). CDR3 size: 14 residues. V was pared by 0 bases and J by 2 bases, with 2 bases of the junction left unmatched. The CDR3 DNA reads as TGTGCCTGGAGTGTGGTAGCGGGGCAAGAGACCCAGTACTTC. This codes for CAWSVVAGQETQYF.

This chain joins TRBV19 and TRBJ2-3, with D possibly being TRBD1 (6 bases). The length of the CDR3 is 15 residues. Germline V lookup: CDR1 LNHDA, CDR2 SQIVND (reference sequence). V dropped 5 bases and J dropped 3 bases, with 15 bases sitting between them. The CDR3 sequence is CASSPQGIATDTQYF. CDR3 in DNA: TGTGCCAGTAGTCCACAGGGAATCGCGACAGATACGCAGTATTTT.

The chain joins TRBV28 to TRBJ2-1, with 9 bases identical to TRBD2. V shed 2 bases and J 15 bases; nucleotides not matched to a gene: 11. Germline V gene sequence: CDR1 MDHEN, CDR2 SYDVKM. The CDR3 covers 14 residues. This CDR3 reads CASSLPSGAGAPFF. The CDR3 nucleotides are TGTGCCAGCAGTTTACCTAGCGGGGCGGGGGCCCCGTTCTTC.

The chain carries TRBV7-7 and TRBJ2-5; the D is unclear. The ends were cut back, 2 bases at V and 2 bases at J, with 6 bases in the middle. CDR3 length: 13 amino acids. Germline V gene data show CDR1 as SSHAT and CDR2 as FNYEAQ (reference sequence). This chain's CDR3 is CASSLFFQETQYF. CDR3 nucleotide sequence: TGTGCCAGCAGCTTATTTTTTCAAGAGACCCAGTACTTC.

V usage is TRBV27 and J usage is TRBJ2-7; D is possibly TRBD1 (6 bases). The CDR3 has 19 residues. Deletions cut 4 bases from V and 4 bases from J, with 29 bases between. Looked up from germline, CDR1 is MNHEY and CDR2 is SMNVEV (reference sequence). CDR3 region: CASSSMPGRQVFKGYEQYF. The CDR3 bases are TGTGCCAGCAGTTCCATGCCGGGACGACAGGTTTTTAAGGGTTACGAGCAGTACTTC.

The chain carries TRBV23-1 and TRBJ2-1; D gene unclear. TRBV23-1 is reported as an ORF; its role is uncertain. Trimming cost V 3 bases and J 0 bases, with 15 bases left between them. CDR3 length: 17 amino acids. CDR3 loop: CASSQLRCPSSYNEQFF. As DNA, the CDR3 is TGCGCCAGCAGTCAGTTGAGATGCCCAAGCTCCTACAATGAGCAGTTCTTC.

The CDR3 DNA is TGTGCCAGCTCACCCTTAACCCTAACAGGGGCGGAGACCCAGTACTTC. Translating it yields CASSPLTLTGAETQYF. The chain recombines TRBV18 with TRBJ2-5, with 7 nucleotides matching TRBD1. Germline lookup yields CDR1 KGHSH and CDR2 LQKENI. The J segment lost 5 bases and the V segment lost 3 bases, leaving 12 bases of the junction unmatched. The CDR3 contains 16 residues.